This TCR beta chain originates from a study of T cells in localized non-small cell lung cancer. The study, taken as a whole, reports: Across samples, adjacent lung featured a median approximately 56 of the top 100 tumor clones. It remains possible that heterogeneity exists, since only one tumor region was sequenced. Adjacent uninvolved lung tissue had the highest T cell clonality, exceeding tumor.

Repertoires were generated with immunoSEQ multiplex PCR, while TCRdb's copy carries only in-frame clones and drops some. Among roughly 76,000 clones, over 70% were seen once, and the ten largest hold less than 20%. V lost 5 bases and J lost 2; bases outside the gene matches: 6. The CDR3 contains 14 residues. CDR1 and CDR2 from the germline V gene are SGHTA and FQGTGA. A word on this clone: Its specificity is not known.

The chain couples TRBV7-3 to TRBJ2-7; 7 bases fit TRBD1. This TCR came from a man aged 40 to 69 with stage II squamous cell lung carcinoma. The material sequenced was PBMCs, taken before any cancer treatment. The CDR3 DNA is TGTGCCAGCAGCGAATGGGGGACAGCCTACGAGCAGTACTTC. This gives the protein CASSEWGTAYEQYF. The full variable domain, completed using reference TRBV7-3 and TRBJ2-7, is GAGVSQTPSNKVTEKGKYVELRCDPISGHTALYWYRQSLGQGPEFLIYFQGTGAADDSGLPNDRFFAVRPEGSVSTLKIQRTERGDSAVYLCASSEWGTAYEQYFGPGTRLTVT.